These 25 T cell receptor beta chains originate from one sample sequenced in a study of glioma-infiltrating T cells (dated by TCRdb to 2016 to 2018). TCRdb names Illumina MiSeq as the instrument used. The iRepertoire nested amplicon-rescue multiplex PCR (arm-PCR) platform was used to amplify TCR alpha and beta CDR3 regions from RNA. TCRdb reprocessing: public reads trimmed at Q25 with fastp, clones called with MiXCR, in-frame beta chains kept. Rows are unified per CDR3 protein, each entry keeping the most common DNA and genes. The sample contains more than 300,000 distinct CDR3 sequences, roughly two fifths of them found a single time. The top ten clones comprise approximately 12% of the sample. Sequenced input: glioma tissue, nonneoplastic brain tissue, or PBMCs (not recorded which). These receptors all stem from a human donor with low-grade glioma or glioblastoma, undergoing nonglioma brain surgery, or in good health (not recorded which).

This clonotype was detected ten times or more. Here the CDR3 reads CSAQGLAGANEQFF. Written as DNA, the CDR3 is TGCAGTGCCCAGGGACTAGCGGGAGCAAATGAGCAGTTCTTC. The gene calls are TRBV20-1 and TRBJ2-1; 14 bases align to TRBD2. Trimming removed 6 bases from V and 7 bases from J; junction bases left unmatched: 5. This CDR3 has 14 amino acids. Per germline, CDR1 DFQATT and CDR2 SNEGSKA (reference sequence).

This clonotype showed up just once. The junction shows a germline mismatch at one end, possibly a read error. The rearrangement joins TRBV6-1 to TRBJ2-7; the D gene is possibly TRBD2 (5 bases). Germline values: CDR1 MNHNS, CDR2 SASEGT. This CDR3 is built from 14 residues. In nucleotides, the CDR3 is TGTGCCATCAGTGAGTCAGGCTCCGGAGGAGAGCAGTACTTC. As protein: CAISESGSGGEQYF.

Worth noting for this clonotype: A much more abundant neighbour one base away suggests this may be a read error. The chain uses TRBV4-2 and TRBJ1-1, with 8 bases matching TRBD1. Germline V gene data show CDR1 as LGHNA and CDR2 as YNFKEQ. The CDR3 runs to 17 residues. The ends lost 4 bases at V and 6 bases at J; junction bases unmatched: 16. As DNA, the CDR3 is TGTGCCAGCAGCCCTCGGACAGGGAGGGATTCGGGCGCTGAAGCTTTCTTT. This gives the protein CASSPRTGRDSGAEAFF.

This clonotype was observed many times. The chain recombines TRBV6-2 or TRBV6-3 with TRBJ2-1; D may be TRBD1 or TRBD2 (6 bases each). The germline V gene encodes CDR1 MNHEY and CDR2 SVGEGT. V gave up 7 bases and J gave up 7 bases, with 20 bases separating them. The CDR3 has 15 amino acids. This CDR3 reads CASTGQSGGRNEQFF. In nucleotides, the CDR3 is TGTGCCAGCACCGGACAGTCCGGGGGTCGAAATGAGCAGTTCTTC.

The V gene is TRBV4-1, the J gene TRBJ2-1; D gene unclear. The CDR3 runs 18 residues. The V gene lost 1 base and the J gene lost 0 bases, with 16 bases spanning the gap. The germline gives CDR1 MGHRA, CDR2 YSYEKL. The chain's CDR3 is CASSQARLLRSSYNEQFF. The CDR3 nucleotides read TGCGCCAGCAGCCAAGCCCGCCTTCTGAGGAGCTCCTACAATGAGCAGTTCTTC.

In its sample, this clonotype was seen many times. V and J are TRBV24-1 and TRBJ2-2, with a tentative D call TRBD2 (5 bases). CDR3 size: 14 residues. Trimming stripped 4 bases from V and 1 base from J, with 6 bases between. From germline, CDR1 is KGHDR and CDR2 SFDVKD. CDR3 sequence (DNA): TGTGCCACCAGTGACCGGGAGAACACCGGGGAGCTGTTTTTT. It yields the protein CATSDRENTGELFF.

V is TRBV6-4 and J is TRBJ2-1; the D is unclear. Germline CDR1 MRHNA, CDR2 SNTAGT. This CDR3 is 16 amino acids long. The V and J ends lost 0 bases and 0 bases respectively, with 9 bases between them. The CDR3 spells CASSDSEHHSYNEQFF. In DNA form, the CDR3 reads TGTGCCAGCAGTGACTCGGAGCACCACTCCTACAATGAGCAGTTCTTC.

This clonotype was counted between two and nine times. V gene TRBV7-2 combines with J gene TRBJ1-1; D is ambiguous. This CDR3 is built from 14 residues. The germline V gene has CDR1 SGHTA and CDR2 FQGNSA. The V and J ends lost 2 bases and 3 bases respectively, with 10 bases between them. Here the CDR3 DNA reads TGTGCCAGCAGCTTATACCAGGAACACACTGAAGCTTTCTTT. Translating gives CASSLYQEHTEAFF.

This clonotype came up many times. The chain employs TRBV20-1 and TRBJ2-1, with 9 nucleotides matching TRBD1. CDR3 size: 12 residues. Germline V gene sequence: CDR1 DFQATT, CDR2 SNEGSKA (reference sequence). Unmatched junction bases numbered 7, after V lost 5 bases and J lost 11 bases. DNA for the CDR3: TGCAGTGCTGGGGACAGGGATAGAAAGCAGTTCTTC. It codes for CSAGDRDRKQFF.

About this clonotype: A much larger clone differs by one base, so this may be a read error. The V gene is TRBV6-5, the J gene TRBJ2-1, with D possibly matching TRBD2 (6 bases). The CDR3 totals 15 residues. Trimming left V 6 bases short and J 5 bases short, with 17 bases between. Germline V gene lookup returns CDR1 MNHEY and CDR2 SVGAGI. DNA for the CDR3: TGTGCCAGCAGCTTCCCCCTAGCGCCTGACAATGAGCAGTTCTTC. Its protein product is CASSFPLAPDNEQFF.

The chain has TRBV12-3 or TRBV12-4 and TRBJ2-2; perhaps TRBD1 as D (7 bases). V was clipped by 4 bases and J by 3 bases, with 9 bases between them. The length of the CDR3 is 14 residues. CDR3 loop: CASSSRGDTGELFF. The CDR3 bases are TGTGCCAGCAGTTCCAGGGGGGACACCGGGGAGCTGTTTTTT.

This clonotype came up a few times. CDR3 loop: CAVLTGEKTQYF. As DNA, the CDR3 is TGTGCCGTCTTGACAGGGGAGAAGACCCAGTACTTC. The chain recombines TRBV10-3 with TRBJ2-5; 8 positions match TRBD1. Per the germline V gene, CDR1 is ENHRY and CDR2 is SYGVKD. The CDR3 loop spans 12 amino acids. Trimming at V came to 11 bases and at J to 6 bases, leaving 8 bases not matched to a gene.

The chain carries TRBV5-5 and TRBJ1-2; 7 bases are a match to TRBD1. Germline lookup yields CDR1 SGHKS and CDR2 YYEKEE (reference sequence). Losses at the gene ends were 0 bases for V and 1 base for J; bases not matched to a gene: 9. This CDR3 has 17 residues. The CDR3 protein is CASSLVGTEPVNYGYTF. The CDR3 coding sequence is TGTGCCAGCAGCTTGGTCGGGACAGAGCCCGTTAACTATGGCTACACCTTC.

J is TRBJ2-7 and V is TRBV6-1; a weak D match, TRBD1 (6 bases). Germline V lookup: CDR1 MNHNS, CDR2 SASEGT. This CDR3 comprises 14 residues. V lost 5 bases and J lost 7, with 18 bases in between. Written as DNA, the CDR3 is TGTGCCAGCAGTCGCTCTTGGGACACGGGAGAGCAGTACTTC. It yields the protein CASSRSWDTGEQYF.

Comment on this clonotype: At one of its ends the junction is not consistent with the germline gene, which may arise from a read error. This rearrangement joins TRBV4-1 to TRBJ1-1; D is uncertain. The CDR3 sequence is 13 residues long. CDR1 and CDR2 (germline): MGHRA, YSYEKL. CDR3 sequence (DNA): TGCGCCAGCAGCCAAGCGGGGTCGGCTGAACCTTTCTTT. It encodes CASSQAGSAEPFF.

Details on this clonotype: Just one base apart from a much larger clone, this may be a read error. The rearrangement joins TRBV6-1 to TRBJ1-5; D may be TRBD1 (6 bases). Germline V gene lookup returns CDR1 MNHNS and CDR2 SASEGT. The CDR3 contains 15 residues. V was pared by 6 bases and J by 9 bases, with 21 bases between. The CDR3 bases are TGTGCCAGCAGCCAAGGGGGGGGCCGAGAGGGGCCCCAGCATTTT. Encoded protein: CASSQGGGREGPQHF.

This clonotype was counted a few times. This may come from a read error, since a much larger clone is one base off. The chain is built from TRBV6-6 and TRBJ2-1; 10 nucleotides align to TRBD2. This CDR3 has 15 residues. The germline V gene has CDR1 MNHNY and CDR2 SVGAGI (reference sequence). Unmatched junction bases numbered 2, after V lost 4 bases and J lost 2 bases. For the CDR3, the DNA is TGTGCCAGCAGTTTGGGACTAGCGCCCTACAATGAGCAGTTCTTC. Encoded protein: CASSLGLAPYNEQFF.

Notes on this clonotype: At one boundary the junction diverges from the germline segment, which might be a read error. The chain recombines TRBV29-1 with TRBJ2-1, with D perhaps being TRBD1 or TRBD2 (5 bases each). Per the germline V gene, CDR1 is SQVTM and CDR2 is ANQGSEA. The CDR3 totals 9 residues. The chain's CDR3 is CSVNPGHLF. In nucleotides, the CDR3 is TGCAGCGTTAACCCGGGGCACCTTTTC.

This chain joins TRBV2 and TRBJ1-1; 11 positions match TRBD1. The CDR3 length is 16 residues. Germline V CDR1 and CDR2: SNHLY, FYNNEI. The V gene end was trimmed by 10 bases and the J gene end by 5 bases; junction bases not matched to a gene: 15. Written as DNA, the CDR3 is TGTGCCACTAGAAGATCACCCCGGGACAGGGGGACTGAAGCTTTCTTT. It translates to CATRRSPRDRGTEAFF.

CDR3 residues: CATGGNYGYTF. The CDR3 bases are TGTGCCACAGGGGGTAACTATGGCTACACCTTC. V is TRBV28 and J is TRBJ1-2, with 7 bases that match TRBD1. The CDR3 is made up of 11 amino acids. Germline trimming cut 10 bases from V and 1 base from J; bases unmatched to any gene: 0. CDR1 and CDR2 (germline): MDHEN, SYDVKM.

This chain connects TRBV10-3 to TRBJ2-1, with D possibly matching TRBD2 (6 bases). The CDR3 has 16 amino acids. Germline CDR1 reads ENHRY; CDR2 reads SYGVKD. V lost 2 bases, J lost 8 bases, and 19 bases lay in between. The CDR3 nucleotides read TGTGCCATCAGTGAGACCCTAGCGAAACCTGGCGATGAGCAGTTCTTC. The encoded protein is CAISETLAKPGDEQFF.

A remark on this clonotype: A much larger clonotype is one base distant, so this may be a read error. The chain recombines TRBV20-1 with TRBJ2-1; 7 nucleotides agree with TRBD1. CDR1 is DFQATT, CDR2 SNEGSKA, per germline (reference sequence). The CDR3 contains 11 residues. J was trimmed by 9 bases and V by 5 bases; bases with no gene match: 4. CDR3 DNA sequence: TGCAGTGCTTACGGACAGGTTGAGCAGTTCTTC. Translated: CSAYGQVEQFF.

This clonotype was seen at least ten times. The gene calls are TRBV7-2 and TRBJ1-5; D is perhaps TRBD1 (6 bases). This CDR3 is 15 amino acids long. Germline V lookup: CDR1 SGHTA, CDR2 FQGNSA. V was clipped by 1 base and J by 5 bases, with 12 bases between them. CDR3 in amino acids: CASSLVSRGDQPQHF. DNA for the CDR3: TGTGCCAGCAGCTTAGTTTCCAGGGGTGATCAGCCCCAGCATTTT. The entire variable domain, with the rest obtained from reference TRBV7-2 and TRBJ1-5, is as follows: GAGVSQSPSNKVTEKGKDVELRCDPISGHTALYWYRQSLGQGLEFLIYFQGNSAPDKSGLPSDRFSAERTGGSVSTLTIQRTQQEDSAVYLCASSLVSRGDQPQHFGDGTRLSIL.

V and J are TRBV6-1 and TRBJ1-1; D might be TRBD1 (6 bases). CDR1 and CDR2 from the germline V gene are MNHNS and SASEGT. This CDR3 is 14 amino acids long. V lost 3 bases to trimming and J lost 9 bases, with 17 bases between them. The DNA for the CDR3 is TGTGCCAGCAGTGACGAGGGAAGGGGGACTAAAGCTTTCTTT. Encoded protein: CASSDEGRGTKAFF.

This clonotype came up many times. The V and J genes are TRBV25-1 and TRBJ1-6; D is undetermined. The CDR3 covers 14 residues. From germline, CDR1 is MGHDK and CDR2 SYGVNS. V was clipped by 3 bases and J by 8 bases, with 11 bases between them. The CDR3 region has the DNA TGTGCCAGCAGTGACCCCACCCGTCATTCACCCCTCCACTTT. Its protein is CASSDPTRHSPLHF. Combining the CDR3 with reference TRBV25-1 and TRBJ1-6 gives the whole variable domain EADIYQTPRYLVIGTGKKITLECSQTMGHDKMYWYQQDPGMELHLIHYSYGVNSTEKGDLSSESTVSRIRTEHFPLTLESARPSHTSQYLCASSDPTRHSPLHFGNGTRLTVT.